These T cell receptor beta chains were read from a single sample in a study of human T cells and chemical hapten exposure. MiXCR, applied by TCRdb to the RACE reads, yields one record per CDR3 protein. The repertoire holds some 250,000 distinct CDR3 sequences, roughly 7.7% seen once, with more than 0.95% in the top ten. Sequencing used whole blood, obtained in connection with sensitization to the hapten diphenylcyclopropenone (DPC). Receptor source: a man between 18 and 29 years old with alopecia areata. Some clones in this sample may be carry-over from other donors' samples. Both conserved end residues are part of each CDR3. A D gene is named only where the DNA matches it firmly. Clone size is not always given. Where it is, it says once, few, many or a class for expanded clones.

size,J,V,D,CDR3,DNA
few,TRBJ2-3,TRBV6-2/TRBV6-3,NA,CASTSGVPQYF,TGTGCCAGCACCTCCGGGGTACCACAGTATTTT
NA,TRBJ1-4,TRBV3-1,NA,CASSQGGGLGEKLFF,TGTGCCAGCAGCCAAGGTGGGGGACTAGGTGAAAAACTGTTTTTT
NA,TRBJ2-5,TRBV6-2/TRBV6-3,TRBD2,CASSYGLAGGYQETQYF,TGTGCCAGCAGTTACGGGCTAGCGGGGGGCTACCAAGAGACCCAGTACTTC
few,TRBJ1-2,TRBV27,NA,CASSPTGYNYGYTF,TGTGCCAGCAGTCCGACCGGCTATAACTATGGCTACACCTTC
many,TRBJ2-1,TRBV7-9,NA,CASSFWVDRPTYNEQFF,TGTGCCAGCAGCTTTTGGGTTGACAGGCCAACCTACAATGAGCAGTTCTTC
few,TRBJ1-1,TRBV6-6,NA,CASSLSYHTEAFF,TGTGCCAGCAGTCTAAGTTACCACACTGAAGCTTTCTTT
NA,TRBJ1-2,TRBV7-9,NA,CASSLVDEGYTF,TGTGCCAGCAGCTTGGTAGACGAGGGCTACACCTTC
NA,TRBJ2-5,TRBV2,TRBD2,CATLGTREETQYF,TGTGCTACCCTCGGGACTAGAGAAGAGACCCAGTACTTC
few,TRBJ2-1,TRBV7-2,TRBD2,CASSLAASGIFFDEQFF,TGTGCCAGCAGCTTAGCAGCTAGCGGAATTTTTTTCGATGAGCAGTTCTTC
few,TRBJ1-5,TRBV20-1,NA,CSAEGGRDQPQHF,TGCAGTGCTGAGGGGGGCCGCGATCAGCCCCAGCATTTT